This T cell receptor beta chain came from a study of T cells in localized non-small cell lung cancer. Study-level points and caveats: In uninvolved adjacent lung, T cell clonality reached its highest value, exceeding tumor. Sequence data derive from only one tumor region, so heterogeneity remains possible.

A note on this clone: What it binds is not known.

V was trimmed by 4 bases and J by 0 bases, leaving 15 bases between them. This CDR3 is built from 16 residues. Germline values: CDR1 MDHEN, CDR2 SYDVKM. Sequencing used immunoSEQ multiplex PCR; TCRdb keeps in-frame clones, though not all of them. The table includes 55,000 to 65,000 clones, approximately 90% detected once. Sample: peripheral blood, taken before any cancer treatment. The chain links TRBV28 to TRBJ1-2, with D possibly TRBD1 on 5 matching bases. This receptor was taken from a man aged 40-75 years with stage I squamous cell lung carcinoma. CDR3 nucleotide sequence: TGTGCCAGCAGTTCACCCCAGGGCCCAACTAACTATGGCTACACCTTC. Translating gives CASSSPQGPTNYGYTF.